Presented here are 30 T cell receptor beta chains from one specimen sequenced in a study of blood T cell repertoires in COVID-19. TCRdb keeps only in-frame clones here, not all; method: immunoSEQ multiplex PCR. Of about 240,000 clones detected, roughly 77% appear once; the ten largest clones hold about 3%. Sequenced: peripheral blood. The receptors come from an elderly woman with acute or convalescent COVID-19.

This clone was found many times. V usage is TRBV6-1 and J usage is TRBJ2-1; a weak D match, TRBD2 (6 bases). Germline CDR1 and CDR2: MNHNS and SASEGT. This CDR3 region has 14 residues. Trimming took 6 bases from V and 6 from J, leaving 15 bases between them. CDR3 DNA sequence: TGTGCCAGCAGCGACCCGGGGGACCGCAATGAGCAGTTCTTC. It codes for CASSDPGDRNEQFF.

The chain is built from TRBV2 and TRBJ2-6; perhaps TRBD2 as D (5 bases). Deletions cut 7 bases from V and 4 bases from J, with 14 bases between. Per the germline V gene, CDR1 is SNHLY and CDR2 is FYNNEI. The CDR3 spans 15 residues. CDR3: CASNLLPGGANVLTF. The CDR3 DNA reads TGTGCCAGCAATCTATTGCCGGGGGGGGCCAACGTCCTGACTTTC.

This chain links TRBV25-1 with TRBJ2-7; no reliable D call. The length of the CDR3 is 14 residues. V shed 7 bases and J shed 1 base, with 14 bases lying between them. Germline V gene sequence: CDR1 MGHDK, CDR2 SYGVNS. The chain's CDR3 is CASIGGASSYEQYF. In DNA, the CDR3 is TGTGCCAGCATTGGCGGTGCATCATCCTACGAGCAGTACTTC.

This clone was detected many times. The chain is built from TRBV2 and TRBJ1-2; possible D gene TRBD1, 6 bases. The germline CDR1 and CDR2 sequences are SNHLY and FYNNEI. V gave up 7 bases and J gave up 4 bases, with 22 bases separating them. The length of the CDR3 is 16 residues. CDR3 loop: CASISPGRQVSYGYTF. The CDR3 DNA is TGTGCCAGCATCTCCCCTGGTCGACAGGTCAGCTATGGCTACACCTTC.

The rearrangement uses TRBV5-8 and TRBJ2-3, with 10 nucleotides matching TRBD1. CDR3 length: 15 amino acids. Germline-derived CDR1 and CDR2 are SGHTS and YDEGEE. V trimming: 0 bases; J trimming: 4 bases; junction bases outside the gene matches: 2. The CDR3 DNA reads as TGTGCCAGCAGCTTGGCAGGACAGGGGGCAGATACGCAGTATTTT. It is translated as CASSLAGQGADTQYF.

The chain joins TRBV2 to TRBJ1-5, with 10 bases identical to TRBD1. With V trimmed by 5 bases and J by 0 bases, 4 bases remained unmatched. Germline CDR1 and CDR2: SNHLY and FYNNEI. The length of the CDR3 is 16 residues. The CDR3 DNA reads as TGTGCCAGCAGTTGGGACAGGGGATTTAGCAATCAGCCCCAGCATTTT. Translating gives CASSWDRGFSNQPQHF.

This clone has just a few counts. The chain couples TRBV7-9 to TRBJ1-6; the D is unclear. The germline V gene encodes CDR1 SEHNR and CDR2 FQNEAQ (reference sequence). This CDR3 has 17 amino acids. Trimming took 1 base from V and 3 from J, leaving 13 bases between them. CDR3 protein: CASSLGAGVFYNSPLHF. Here the CDR3 DNA reads TGTGCCAGCAGCTTAGGCGCGGGAGTTTTCTATAATTCACCCCTCCACTTT.

This clone appeared a few times. The rearrangement joins TRBV10-1 to TRBJ2-1, with 7 positions matching TRBD2. The trim removed 8 bases at V and 0 bases at J, leaving 1 base unmatched. This CDR3 has 13 amino acids. CDR1 is WNHNN and CDR2 is SYGVQD in the germline V gene (reference sequence). The CDR3 reads CASAGDSYNEQFF. The CDR3 coding sequence is TGCGCCAGCGCGGGAGACTCCTACAATGAGCAGTTCTTC.

The CDR3 sequence is CASSISLGATTLGEQYF. CDR3 in DNA: TGTGCCAGTAGTATTTCCCTAGGGGCTACCACCCTGGGGGAGCAGTACTTC. This rearrangement joins TRBV19 to TRBJ2-7; a weak D match, TRBD1 (5 bases). The CDR3 loop spans 17 amino acids. V was shortened by 3 bases and J by 7 bases, with 25 bases between the two germline ends. Per germline, CDR1 LNHDA and CDR2 SQIVND (reference sequence).

This chain connects TRBV20-1 to TRBJ2-1; 12 nucleotides align to TRBD2. Germline assignment: CDR1 DFQATT and CDR2 SNEGSKA (reference sequence). The CDR3 extends over 14 amino acids. J was trimmed by 8 bases and V by 3 bases; bases with no gene match: 5. In DNA form, the CDR3 reads TGCAGTGCTAGTGCGACTAGCGGGAGTGATGAGCAGTTCTTC. This gives the protein CSASATSGSDEQFF.

The rearrangement uses TRBV3-1 (or the pseudogene TRBV3-2) and TRBJ2-3; 10 bases are shared with TRBD1. With V trimmed by 4 bases and J by 4 bases, 8 bases remained unmatched. Germline CDR1 reads LGHDT; CDR2 reads YNNKEL (reference sequence). The CDR3 is made up of 16 amino acids. The CDR3, as DNA: TGTGCCAGCAGCCCCACACCGGGACAGGGGTCAGATACGCAGTATTTT. It is translated as CASSPTPGQGSDTQYF.

This chain connects TRBV2 to TRBJ1-1; tentative D call: TRBD1 (5 bases). The CDR3 loop spans 12 amino acids. V was cut by 7 bases and J by 11 bases, with 17 bases left in between. Germline V lookup: CDR1 SNHLY, CDR2 FYNNEI. The CDR3 bases are TGTGCCAGCAACCAAAATGGGCAGGGTGCTTTCTTT. Its translation is CASNQNGQGAFF.

The V call is TRBV11-2, the J call TRBJ2-3; 14 positions match TRBD2. This CDR3 has 17 residues. Germline trimming cut 4 bases from V and 4 bases from J; bases unmatched to any gene: 7. The germline V gene has CDR1 SGHAT and CDR2 FQNNGV. CDR3 protein: CASSSLRGLAGADTQYF. The CDR3 DNA sequence: TGTGCCAGCAGCTCTCTAAGGGGACTAGCGGGAGCAGATACGCAGTATTTT.

This clone was recorded only once. This chain links TRBV19 with TRBJ1-5; 8 bases agree with TRBD1. The V and J ends lost 6 bases and 4 bases, in that order; junction bases with no gene match: 5. CDR1 LNHDA and CDR2 SQIVND come from the germline V gene (reference sequence). The CDR3 is made up of 14 amino acids. The CDR3 bases are TGTGCCAGTAGAAGGACAGGGAGAAATCAGCCCCAGCATTTT. It yields the protein CASRRTGRNQPQHF.

The V gene is TRBV6-6, the J gene TRBJ2-1, with D tentatively TRBD2 (6 bases). The CDR3 consists of 16 residues. Looked up from germline, CDR1 is MNHNY and CDR2 is SVGAGI (reference sequence). V shed 5 bases and J shed 5 bases, with 19 bases lying between them. CDR3 coding DNA: TGTGCCAGCAGTCCCCTAGGCCTAGCGCGACACAATGAGCAGTTCTTC. It yields the protein CASSPLGLARHNEQFF.

J is TRBJ2-7 and V is TRBV7-9; 12 bases align to TRBD2. The CDR3 totals 15 residues. Germline assignment: CDR1 SEHNR and CDR2 FQNEAQ (reference sequence). V trimming: 5 bases; J trimming: 8 bases; junction bases outside the gene matches: 10. This CDR3 reads CASSPPGLAGLQQYF. The CDR3 nucleotides read TGTGCCAGCAGCCCGCCGGGACTAGCGGGCCTCCAGCAGTACTTC. The whole variable domain, filled in from reference TRBV7-9 and TRBJ2-7, reads DTGVSQNPRHKITKRGQNVTFRCDPISEHNRLYWYRQTLGQGPEFLTYFQNEAQLEKSRLLSDRFSAERPKGSFSTLEIQRTEQGDSAMYLCASSPPGLAGLQQYFGPGTRLTVT.

V and J are TRBV19 and TRBJ2-1; TRBD2 matches 10 bases. Trimming cost V 2 bases and J 5 bases; bases outside gene matches: 15. CDR1 and CDR2 (germline): LNHDA, SQIVND (reference sequence). The CDR3 sequence is 19 residues long. The CDR3 bases are TGTGCCAGTAGTATATTTCGGTTAGGCACTAGCGGGGCACACAATGAGCAGTTCTTC. It codes for CASSIFRLGTSGAHNEQFF.

The table lists this clone with a few counts. This sequence joins TRBV18 and TRBJ1-5; 9 bases fit TRBD1. With V trimmed by 5 bases and J by 7 bases, 9 bases remained unmatched. The CDR3 has 15 amino acids. Germline CDR1 and CDR2: KGHSH and LQKENI. The CDR3 loop reads CASSEPGQGSQPQHF. Here the CDR3 DNA reads TGTGCCAGCTCAGAACCGGGACAGGGTAGCCAGCCCCAGCATTTT.

This clone was observed a few times. The chain is built from TRBV6-1 and TRBJ1-2; 8 bases map to TRBD1. Germline trimming cut 3 bases from V and 3 bases from J; bases unmatched to any gene: 6. Germline V gives CDR1 MNHNS, CDR2 SASEGT. The CDR3 covers 15 residues. Here the CDR3 reads CASSEAGTGDYGYTF. For the CDR3, the DNA is TGTGCCAGCAGTGAGGCAGGGACAGGCGACTATGGCTACACCTTC.

The DNA for the CDR3 is TGTGCCAGCAGCTTAATGAGCCTTACCACAGATACGCAGTATTTT. It codes for CASSLMSLTTDTQYF. This chain uses TRBV7-2 with TRBJ2-3; no firm D call. The germline gives CDR1 SGHTA, CDR2 FQGNSA. CDR3 length equals 15 residues. V lost 2 bases and J 2 bases, leaving 11 bases between the germline ends.

This rearrangement joins TRBV28 to TRBJ2-5; 10 nucleotides align to TRBD2. CDR3 length: 14 amino acids. CDR1 and CDR2 (germline): MDHEN, SYDVKM. Germline trimming cut 4 bases from V and 6 bases from J; bases unmatched to any gene: 5. CDR3 nucleotides: TGTGCCAGCAGTTCTAGCGGGAGTATTAAGACCCAGTACTTC. This codes for CASSSSGSIKTQYF.

The chain recombines TRBV7-9 with TRBJ2-7, with TRBD2 identical over 9 bases. This CDR3 has 17 amino acids. Trimming at V came to 2 bases and at J to 6 bases, leaving 14 bases not matched to a gene. In germline, CDR1 is SEHNR, CDR2 FQNEAQ (reference sequence). CDR3 protein: CASSLKLGGLASSEQYF. The CDR3 bases are TGTGCCAGCAGCTTAAAATTGGGTGGACTAGCGAGCTCCGAGCAGTACTTC.

V is TRBV9 and J is TRBJ2-7; a weak D match, TRBD1 (6 bases). Germline CDR1 reads SGDLS; CDR2 reads YYNGEE. CDR3 length: 16 amino acids. Between the trimmed V and J ends, which lost 3 bases and 2 bases, there was a span of 18 bases. For the CDR3, the DNA is TGTGCCAGCAGCGACCGCTCCGGGACAACCACCTACGAGCAGTACTTC. Its protein product is CASSDRSGTTTYEQYF.

The sample holds one count of this clone. This chain connects TRBV10-2 to TRBJ1-6, with 7 bases identical to TRBD1. The germline gives CDR1 WSHSY, CDR2 SAAADI. The V segment lost 6 bases and the J segment 6 bases; nucleotides outside the gene matches: 5. This CDR3 comprises 14 residues. Here the CDR3 DNA reads TGCGCCAGCAGAGGGACAGAGGGTAATTCACCCCTCCACTTT. Its protein is CASRGTEGNSPLHF.

The chain couples TRBV11-3 to TRBJ2-2, with 11 bases identical to TRBD1. The junction had 8 bases not matched to a gene; V was cut back by 4 bases and J by 7 bases. There are 16 residues in the CDR3. Germline assignment: CDR1 SGHNT and CDR2 YENEEA. CDR3 loop: CASSYGQGASSGELFF. The CDR3 DNA reads as TGTGCCAGCAGCTACGGACAGGGGGCTTCGAGCGGGGAGCTGTTTTTT. Using reference TRBV11-3 and TRBJ2-2 for the parts outside the CDR3, the full variable domain is EAGVVQSPRYKIIEKKQPVAFWCNPISGHNTLYWYLQNLGQGPELLIRYENEEAVDDSQLPKDRFSAERLKGVDSTLKIQPAELGDSAVYLCASSYGQGASSGELFFGEGSRLTVL.

This clone has more than one count but fewer than ten. V is TRBV11-2 and J is TRBJ1-1; 8 nucleotides align to TRBD1. The length of the CDR3 is 14 residues. The trim removed 2 bases at V and 5 bases at J, leaving 4 bases unmatched. Per germline, CDR1 SGHAT and CDR2 FQNNGV. This chain's CDR3 is CASSLNRGRTEAFF. CDR3 DNA: TGTGCCAGCAGCTTAAACAGGGGGAGGACTGAAGCTTTCTTT.

Points on this clone: The sample carries other DNA sequences with the same CDR3. The V and J genes are TRBV3-1 (or the pseudogene TRBV3-2) and TRBJ2-2, with no clear D. Deletions cut 1 base from V and 5 bases from J, with 5 bases between. In germline, CDR1 is LGHDT, CDR2 YNNKEL (reference sequence). This CDR3 has 13 residues. The CDR3 region is CASSQVRTGELFF. Written as DNA, the CDR3 is TGTGCCAGCAGCCAAGTTCGGACCGGGGAGCTGTTTTTT.

The chain carries TRBV11-1 and TRBJ1-6, with D hard to call. This CDR3 comprises 13 residues. Germline CDR1 reads SGHAT; CDR2 reads FQDESV (reference sequence). The ends were cut back, 5 bases at V and 5 bases at J, with 7 bases in the middle. CDR3 sequence reads: CASSTTDNSPLHF. The CDR3 coding sequence is TGTGCCAGCAGCACAACAGATAATTCACCCCTCCACTTT.

J is TRBJ1-4 and V is TRBV18; 7 bases fit TRBD1. CDR1 is KGHSH, CDR2 LQKENI, per germline. The trim removed 4 bases at V and 3 bases at J, leaving 5 bases unmatched. This CDR3 spans 15 amino acids. CDR3 coding DNA: TGTGCCAGCTCACGGACGACAGGGCCTAATGAAAAACTGTTTTTT. Protein: CASSRTTGPNEKLFF.

CDR3 residues: CASRRGQGATSETQYF. CDR3 bases: TGTGCCAGCAGAAGGGGGCAGGGGGCGACTAGTGAGACCCAGTACTTC. V usage is TRBV6-6 and J usage is TRBJ2-5; 8 positions agree with TRBD1. The CDR3 length is 16 residues. Germline V gene lookup returns CDR1 MNHNY and CDR2 SVGAGI (reference sequence). V shed 6 bases, J shed 5 bases, and the junction held 14 bases outside the gene matches.